This TCR beta chain originates from a study of T cell responses to AZD1222 COVID-19 vaccine. The repertoire was sequenced with immunoSEQ multiplex PCR; TCRdb's copy has only in-frame clones and lacks some. The sample consists of 100,000 to 130,000 clones, about 92% of them appearing once. Looked up from germline, CDR1 is SGHTA and CDR2 is FQGTGA. V shed 0 bases and J 2 bases; nucleotides not matched to a gene: 13. The CDR3 has 19 amino acids. General observations from the study: It should be noted that donors were predominantly white British and more often female, and clonal diversity was possibly underestimated. Nearly half of spike-specific TCRs reportedly target variant regions that are unmutated in the B.1.351 and B.1.1.7 variants.

Comments on this clone: What it binds is not known.

The V and J genes are TRBV7-3 and TRBJ2-1, with 7 bases matching TRBD2. Sequencing used peripheral blood, obtained on day 0 of MenACWY control vaccination. The sequence derives from an adult in good health. The CDR3 loop is CASSLTLNPGTTAYNEQFF. In nucleotides, the CDR3 is TGTGCCAGCAGCTTAACGCTAAATCCCGGGACTACAGCCTACAATGAGCAGTTCTTC.